Listed here are 12 T cell receptor beta chains from one sample, sequenced in a study of T-cell reconstitution after alpha-beta-depleted transplantation in children. Molecular barcoding with unique molecular identifiers was used for the TCRbeta library. TCRdb independently ran MiXCR on the PCR reads; one entry per CDR3 protein. The table records more than 200,000 distinct CDR3 sequences, roughly 25% of them present only once. Sequences were derived from PBMCs, mostly from graft donor cells, sampled 360 days after TCRalphabeta/CD19-depleted stem cell transplant. The receptors come from a female patient between 2 and 15 years old who had a stem cell transplant for congenital amegakaryocytic thrombocytopenia, so the T cells may come from the graft donor.

There are many counts of this clonotype. This chain uses TRBV28 with TRBJ2-1, with D possibly TRBD1 on 6 matching bases. Trimming took off 3 bases at V and 3 bases at J, with 12 bases between the two ends. The CDR3 length is 15 residues. Germline V gives CDR1 MDHEN, CDR2 SYDVKM. CDR3 residues: CASSFPGQIYNEQFF. Written as DNA, the CDR3 is TGTGCCAGCAGTTTTCCAGGACAGATCTACAATGAGCAGTTCTTC.

At least ten counts were recorded for this clonotype. The gene calls are TRBV4-1 and TRBJ2-1; tentatively, D is TRBD2 (6 bases). V lost 3 bases and J 8 bases, leaving 20 bases between the germline ends. The CDR3 sequence is 16 residues long. Per germline, CDR1 MGHRA and CDR2 YSYEKL. The CDR3 spells CASSHSGTGPLDEQFF. The CDR3 DNA sequence: TGCGCCAGCAGCCATTCCGGGACTGGCCCGCTCGATGAGCAGTTCTTC.

This clonotype appeared a few times. V gene TRBV20-1 combines with J gene TRBJ1-5; 12 bases line up with TRBD1. Germline CDR1 reads DFQATT; CDR2 reads SNEGSKA (reference sequence). The V and J ends lost 3 bases and 0 bases, in that order; junction bases with no gene match: 9. CDR3 size: 18 residues. CDR3 loop: CSASIAGQGARSNQPQHF. Here the CDR3 DNA reads TGCAGTGCTAGCATCGCGGGACAGGGGGCGCGTAGCAATCAGCCCCAGCATTTT.

This chain links TRBV10-3 with TRBJ2-3, with 8 bases that match TRBD1. The J segment lost 4 bases and the V segment lost 4 bases, leaving 4 bases of the junction unmatched. Germline values: CDR1 ENHRY, CDR2 SYGVKD. The CDR3 sequence is 14 residues long. The CDR3 spells CAISVDRVADTQYF. The CDR3 DNA follows: TGTGCCATCAGTGTGGACAGGGTGGCAGATACGCAGTATTTT.

This chain links TRBV7-8 with TRBJ2-7, with D tentatively TRBD1 (6 bases). This CDR3 region has 14 residues. The germline V and J ends were trimmed by 0 bases and 6 bases, with 12 bases remaining between them. CDR1 and CDR2 from the germline V gene are SGHVS and FQNEAQ. CDR3 sequence (DNA): TGTGCCAGCAGCTTAGCACAGGGCGTTTCCGAGCAGTACTTC. Its protein is CASSLAQGVSEQYF.

This clonotype was seen ten or more times. The chain has TRBV12-3 or TRBV12-4 and TRBJ1-5; no reliable D call. Trimming cost V 6 bases and J 1 base, with 4 bases left between them. CDR3 length: 12 amino acids. This CDR3 is CASRISNQPQHF. In DNA, the CDR3 is TGTGCCAGCAGGATAAGCAATCAGCCCCAGCATTTT.

The genes are TRBV20-1 and TRBJ1-2; 7 bases fit TRBD1. V lost 3 bases, J lost 7 bases, and 2 bases stayed unmatched. The V gene's germline CDR1 is DFQATT and CDR2 SNEGSKA (reference sequence). CDR3 size: 11 residues. The CDR3 DNA reads TGCAGTGCTAGTCACAGGGGTGGCTACACCTTC. Amino acid sequence: CSASHRGGYTF.

This chain links TRBV4-1 with TRBJ1-5; D uncertain. The V and J ends lost 4 bases and 4 bases respectively, with 11 bases between them. This CDR3 is built from 14 residues. The V gene's germline CDR1 is MGHRA and CDR2 YSYEKL. The CDR3 DNA reads TGCGCCAGCAGCCGCAGACCGGAAAATCAGCCCCAGCATTTT. It encodes CASSRRPENQPQHF.

The chain links TRBV27 to TRBJ1-1, with TRBD1 as a possible D gene (5 bases). The CDR3 consists of 14 residues. Trimming removed 3 bases from V and 5 bases from J, with 13 bases in between. CDR1 and CDR2 (germline): MNHEY, SMNVEV (reference sequence). The CDR3 loop reads CASSFGALGTEAFF. Written as DNA, the CDR3 is TGTGCCAGCAGTTTCGGGGCCCTGGGTACTGAAGCTTTCTTT.

This clonotype appeared a few times. This chain connects TRBV20-1 to TRBJ2-1; D is unclear. The germline gives CDR1 DFQATT, CDR2 SNEGSKA (reference sequence). The CDR3 has 14 amino acids. V lost 0 bases to trimming and J lost 7 bases, with 13 bases between them. CDR3 region: CSARDAVIGNEQFF. CDR3 in DNA: TGCAGTGCTAGAGACGCCGTTATAGGAAATGAGCAGTTCTTC.

The chain couples TRBV7-9 to TRBJ2-2; maybe TRBD2 (6 bases). Germline assignment: CDR1 SEHNR and CDR2 FQNEAQ (reference sequence). The CDR3 covers 16 residues. V was clipped by 4 bases and J by 1 base, with 13 bases between them. CDR3 nucleotides: TGTGCCAGCAGCTCGCCTGGGGGGATGAACACCGGGGAGCTGTTTTTT. Translating it yields CASSSPGGMNTGELFF.

This chain joins TRBV5-1 and TRBJ2-2; D gene unclear. The V gene lost 0 bases and the J gene lost 4 bases, with 13 bases spanning the gap. The CDR3 contains 16 residues. Germline V gives CDR1 SGHRS, CDR2 YFSETQ. CDR3 sequence reads: CASSLVRSSGTGELFF. In DNA form, the CDR3 reads TGCGCCAGCAGCTTGGTCAGGTCCTCCGGCACCGGGGAGCTGTTTTTT.